This T cell receptor beta chain was observed in a study of vaccination and CD4 T cells after COVID-19. The Oncomine TCR Beta short-read assay was applied to DNA of cultured CD4+ T cells. TCRdb processed the PCR reads anew with MiXCR; each CDR3 protein has one entry. The sample gives roughly 20,000 distinct CDR3 sequences, around 30% of which show up once; 17% is in the top ten. Germline V lookup: CDR1 DFQATT, CDR2 SNEGSKA (reference sequence). The CDR3 is 16 amino acids. The ends were cut back, 6 bases at V and 4 bases at J, with 21 bases in the middle. Regarding treatment: 10-day PBMC culture with coronavirus spike peptide pools or control peptides (ViraFEST assay). Expansion of antigen-specific T cells with peptide pools by ViraFEST preceded sequencing of TCRs. For this clonotype: Its antigen is not identified.

The V and J genes are TRBV20-1 and TRBJ2-2; D tentatively fits TRBD1 or TRBD2 (7 bases each). This TCR was sampled from a human donor with COVID-19. Sample: cultured CD4+ T cells from blood. The CDR3 DNA reads as TGCAGTGCCCCAAGCAGGGGGGGGCGGGGCACCGGGGAGCTGTTTTTT. Its translation is CSAPSRGGRGTGELFF.